Listed below are T cell receptor beta chains from one sample, sequenced in a study of cytomegalovirus exposure and HLA in healthy donors. Method: immunoSEQ multiplex PCR; TCRdb's copy keeps in-frame clones and lacks some. The specimen's table records 55,000 to 85,000 clones. The source material was PBMCs. The source is a female donor in good health and CMV-seropositive. Both conserved end residues are part of each CDR3. A D gene is named only where the DNA matches it firmly.

J | V | D | DNA | CDR3
TRBJ2-3 | TRBV7-9 | - | TGTGCCAGCAGCCGACAGGTACAATCCACAGATACGCAGTATTTT | CASSRQVQSTDTQYF
TRBJ1-4 | TRBV10-2 | - | TGCGCCAGCAGTGAGTCGTGGCAGGTTAATGAAAAACTGTTTTTT | CASSESWQVNEKLFF
TRBJ2-3 | TRBV18 | TRBD2 | TGTGCCAGCTCACCGCGACTAGCGGGGGGGACAGATACGCAGTATTTT | CASSPRLAGGTDTQYF
TRBJ1-5 | TRBV7-9 | TRBD1 | TGTGCCAGCAGCCAAACAGGGGGCAAGGATCAGCCCCAGCATTTT | CASSQTGGKDQPQHF
TRBJ1-1 | TRBV9 | - | TGTGCCAGCAGCGCCACTCAGGGCAACACTGAAGCTTTCTTT | CASSATQGNTEAFF
TRBJ2-5 | TRBV7-2 | - | TGTGCCAGCAGCCGGACAGCTCAAGAGACCCAGTACTTC | CASSRTAQETQYF
TRBJ2-7 | TRBV10-1 | TRBD1 | TGCGCCAGCAGCCCATCGGACAGGGCCGCCTACGAGCAGTACTTC | CASSPSDRAAYEQYF
TRBJ2-2 | TRBV11-2 | TRBD2 | TGTGCCAGCAGCTCAACTGAGGGAGGGCCCGGGGAGCTGTTTTTT | CASSSTEGGPGELFF
TRBJ1-2 | TRBV18 | - | TGTGCCAGCTCACCGCCGAATACAGGTAGACATGGCTACACCTTC | CASSPPNTGRHGYTF
TRBJ1-1 | TRBV11-2 | - | TGTGCCAGCACAGGCCTGAACACTGAAGCTTTCTTT | CASTGLNTEAFF
TRBJ2-7 | TRBV11-3 | - | TGTGCCAGCAGCTTAGGTGTTGGTCTTAGCTACGAGCAGTACTTC | CASSLGVGLSYEQYF
TRBJ2-7 | TRBV5-6 | - | TGTGCCAGCAGCCCATCCTGGACAGATTCCTACGAGCAGTACTTC | CASSPSWTDSYEQYF
TRBJ2-2 | TRBV20-1 | - | TGCAGTGCTATCTTTGCGGGGGAGCTGTTTTTT | CSAIFAGELFF
TRBJ1-2 | TRBV28 | - | TGTGCCAGCAGCCCAGGGCCCTATGGCTACACCTTC | CASSPGPYGYTF
TRBJ2-4 | TRBV4-1 | TRBD2 | TGCGCCAGCAGCCAAGTGGGACTAGCCCAAAACATTCAGTACTTC | CASSQVGLAQNIQYF
TRBJ2-5 | TRBV10-1 | TRBD2 | TGCGCCAGCAGTGTGAGCGGGAGCTGGGAGACCCAGTACTTC | CASSVSGSWETQYF
TRBJ2-3 | TRBV4-3 | TRBD1 | TGCGCCAGCAGCCAAGTACAGGGGGCACAGGATACGCAGTATTTT | CASSQVQGAQDTQYF
TRBJ2-1 | TRBV9 | TRBD2 | TGTGCCAGCAGCGTAGGGTCACTAGCGGGCTACAATGAGCAGTTCTTC | CASSVGSLAGYNEQFF
TRBJ2-1 | TRBV5-6 | TRBD2 | TGTGCCAGCAGCTTGACTAGCGGGGGGGCCAATGAGCAGTTCTTC | CASSLTSGGANEQFF
TRBJ2-2 | TRBV19 | TRBD1 | TGTGCCAGTAGTCGGACAGGGGAGAACACCGGGGAGCTGTTTTTT | CASSRTGENTGELFF
TRBJ1-4 | TRBV11-1 | TRBD1 | TGTGCCAGCACGGACAGGATTAATGAAAAACTGTTTTTT | CASTDRINEKLFF
TRBJ2-7 | TRBV25-1 | TRBD1 | TGTGCCAGCAGTGACGGACAGGGGAAATACGAGCAGTACTTC | CASSDGQGKYEQYF
TRBJ2-1 | TRBV6-6 | - | TGTGCCAGCCCTAAGCCCGAGCGTGAGCAGTTCTTC | CASPKPEREQFF
TRBJ2-3 | TRBV7-3 | - | TGTGCCAGCAGCTTAACGGCGGGGTGGGCGGATACGCAGTATTTT | CASSLTAGWADTQYF
TRBJ2-7 | TRBV5-6 | - | TGTGCCAGCAGCCGACGTGGGGCTCCCTACGAGCAGTACTTC | CASSRRGAPYEQYF
TRBJ2-7 | TRBV28 | TRBD1 | TGTGCCAGCAGTGGCTCCGGACAGGGATCGGGAGAGCAGTACTTC | CASSGSGQGSGEQYF
TRBJ1-1 | TRBV5-4 | TRBD1 | TGTGCCAGCAGCGGTAGTAGGACAGGGGTTAACACTGAAGCTTTCTTT | CASSGSRTGVNTEAFF
TRBJ1-2 | TRBV7-9 | TRBD1 | TGTGCCAGCAGCGCGGGACAGGGATATGGCTACACCTTC | CASSAGQGYGYTF
TRBJ1-2 | TRBV6-5 | - | TGTGCCATTTTGGCCATACAGCAGTTTGGCTACACCTTC | CAILAIQQFGYTF
TRBJ2-2 | TRBV4-2 | TRBD2 | TGTGCCAGCAGCCAAGTGAGGAAGCGGGGGGCCGGGATTCAGACCGGGGAGCTGTTTTTT | CASSQVRKRGAGIQTGELFF
TRBJ2-2 | TRBV28 | TRBD1 | TGTGCCAGCAGTTTTCAGGGGGCCACCGGGGAGCTGTTTTTT | CASSFQGATGELFF
TRBJ2-1 | TRBV6-5 | - | TGTGCCAGCAGCCCGTACACTAGCTCCTACAATGAGCAGTTCTTC | CASSPYTSSYNEQFF
TRBJ1-1 | TRBV29-1 | - | TGCAGCGTTGAAGTCGTCCAGGGTAGCACTGAAGCTTTCTTT | CSVEVVQGSTEAFF
TRBJ2-1 | TRBV7-9 | - | TGTGCCAGCAGCTTAGATGGTGGGGGGTCCTACAATGAGCAGTTCTTC | CASSLDGGGSYNEQFF
TRBJ2-1 | TRBV9 | TRBD2 | TGTGCCAGCAGCGTAGAATTGGGTGGGGGGGATGAGCAGTTCTTC | CASSVELGGGDEQFF
TRBJ2-6 | TRBV6-5 | - | TGTGCCAGCAGTCGACTGACTGGGGCCAACGTCCTGACTTTC | CASSRLTGANVLTF
TRBJ2-7 | TRBV15 | - | TGTGCCACCAGCAGAGAACCACTAGTATCGGGGAGTCTAAAAAACGAGCAGTACTTC | CATSREPLVSGSLKNEQYF
TRBJ1-2 | TRBV6-1 | - | TGTGCCAGCAGTGAAGCGCCGGGACTCTATGGCTACACCTTC | CASSEAPGLYGYTF
TRBJ2-3 | TRBV30 | TRBD2 | TGTGCCTGGAGTGTACTGAGCGGGGGGGTCACAGATACGCAGTATTTT | CAWSVLSGGVTDTQYF
TRBJ1-4 | TRBV9 | - | TGTGCCAGCAGCGAAGACACAGGGCCACCTAATGAAAAACTGTTTTTT | CASSEDTGPPNEKLFF
TRBJ2-7 | TRBV28 | - | TGTGCCAGCAGCCCTATCGCGACTTTGGCCTACGAGCAGTACTTC | CASSPIATLAYEQYF
TRBJ1-2 | TRBV25-1 | - | TGTGCCAGCAGTGATCTGGCAGGCATGGGGCTTGGCTACACCTTC | CASSDLAGMGLGYTF
TRBJ2-4 | TRBV28 | TRBD2 | TGTGCCAGCAGTTTAGCGGGAGAAGGGGCCAAAAACATTCAGTACTTC | CASSLAGEGAKNIQYF
TRBJ2-1 | TRBV6-5 | - | TGTGCCAGCATGGAGAACTACAATGAGCAGTTCTTC | CASMENYNEQFF
TRBJ2-1 | TRBV4-2 | - | TGTGCCAGCAGCCAAGACTGGGACTCACACTACAATGAGCAGTTCTTC | CASSQDWDSHYNEQFF
TRBJ1-1 | TRBV6-5 | - | TGTGCCAGCAGTTACTCAGTTGGCAGGCCTAACACTGAAGCTTTCTTT | CASSYSVGRPNTEAFF
TRBJ2-3 | TRBV4-3 | - | TGCGCCAGCAGTCCCAGCAGGGGTGCAGATACGCAGTATTTT | CASSPSRGADTQYF
TRBJ1-1 | TRBV28 | - | TGTGCCAGCAGTAAAGCCACGGACAGCAGGAACACTGAAGCTTTCTTT | CASSKATDSRNTEAFF
TRBJ1-2 | TRBV28 | - | TGTGCCAGCAGTCCTTCTGGCCAGGGCATCATCGGCTACACCTTC | CASSPSGQGIIGYTF
TRBJ2-3 | TRBV7-9 | - | TGTGCCAGCAGCTTAATTCTGGAGGGCACAGATACGCAGTATTTT | CASSLILEGTDTQYF